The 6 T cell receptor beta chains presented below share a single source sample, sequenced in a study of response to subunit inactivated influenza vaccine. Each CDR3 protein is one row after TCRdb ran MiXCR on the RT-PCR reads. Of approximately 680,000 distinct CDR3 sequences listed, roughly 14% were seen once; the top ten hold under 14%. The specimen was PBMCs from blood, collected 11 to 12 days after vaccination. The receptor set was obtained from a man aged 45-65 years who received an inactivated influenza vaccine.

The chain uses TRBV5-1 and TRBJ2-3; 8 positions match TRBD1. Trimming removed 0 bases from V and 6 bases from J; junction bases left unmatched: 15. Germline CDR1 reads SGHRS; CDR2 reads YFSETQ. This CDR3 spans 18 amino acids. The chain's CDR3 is CASSLVSSGGKRGDTQYF. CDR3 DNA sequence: TGCGCCAGCAGCTTGGTCTCGTCAGGGGGCAAGAGGGGGGATACGCAGTATTTT.

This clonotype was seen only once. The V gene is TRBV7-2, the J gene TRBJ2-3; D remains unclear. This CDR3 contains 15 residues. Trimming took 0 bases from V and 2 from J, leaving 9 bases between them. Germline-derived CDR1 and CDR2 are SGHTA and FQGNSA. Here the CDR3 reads CASSLAWGYTDTQYF. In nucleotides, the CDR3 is TGTGCCAGCAGCTTAGCTTGGGGTTACACAGATACGCAGTATTTT.

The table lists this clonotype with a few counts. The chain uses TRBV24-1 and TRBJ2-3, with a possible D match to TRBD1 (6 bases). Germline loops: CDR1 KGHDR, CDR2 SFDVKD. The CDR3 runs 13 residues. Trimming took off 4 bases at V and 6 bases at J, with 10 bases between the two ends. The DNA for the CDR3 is TGTGCCACCAGTGAGGCGGACAGTGATACGCAGTATTTT. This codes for CATSEADSDTQYF.

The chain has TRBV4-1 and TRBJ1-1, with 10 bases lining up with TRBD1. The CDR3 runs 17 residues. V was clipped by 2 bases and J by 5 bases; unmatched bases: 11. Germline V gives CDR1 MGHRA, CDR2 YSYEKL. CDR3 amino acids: CASSQRAFRTGGTEAFF. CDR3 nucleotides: TGCGCCAGCAGCCAAAGGGCTTTTCGGACAGGGGGGACTGAAGCTTTCTTT.

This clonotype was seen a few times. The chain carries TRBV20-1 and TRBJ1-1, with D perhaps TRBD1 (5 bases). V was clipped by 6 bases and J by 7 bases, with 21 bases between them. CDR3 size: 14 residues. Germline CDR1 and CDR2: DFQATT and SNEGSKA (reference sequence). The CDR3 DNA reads TGCAGTGCCTCCATTCGGGGAGGGACGAATGAAGCTTTCTTT. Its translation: CSASIRGGTNEAFF.

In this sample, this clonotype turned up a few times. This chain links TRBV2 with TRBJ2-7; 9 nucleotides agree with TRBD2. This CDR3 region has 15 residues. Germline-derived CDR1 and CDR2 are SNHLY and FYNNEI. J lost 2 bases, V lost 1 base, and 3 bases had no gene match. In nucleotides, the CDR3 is TGTGCCAGCAGTGAAGTGCGGGGGGGGACCTACGAGCAGTACTTC. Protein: CASSEVRGGTYEQYF.